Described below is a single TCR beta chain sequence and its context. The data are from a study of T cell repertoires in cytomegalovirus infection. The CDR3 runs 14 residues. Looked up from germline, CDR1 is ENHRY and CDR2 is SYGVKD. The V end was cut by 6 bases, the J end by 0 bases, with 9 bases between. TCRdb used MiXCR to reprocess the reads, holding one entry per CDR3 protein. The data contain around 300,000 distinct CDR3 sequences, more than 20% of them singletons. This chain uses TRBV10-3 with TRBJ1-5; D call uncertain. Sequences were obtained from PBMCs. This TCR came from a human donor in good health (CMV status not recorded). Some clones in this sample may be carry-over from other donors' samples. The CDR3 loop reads CAISPTNSNQPQHF. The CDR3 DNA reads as TGTGCCATCAGCCCGACAAATAGCAATCAGCCCCAGCATTTT.